Sequencing of this T cell receptor beta chain was carried out in a study of T-cell reconstitution after alpha-beta-depleted transplantation in children. Looked up from germline, CDR1 is SEHNR and CDR2 is FQNEAQ (reference sequence). V dropped 5 bases and J dropped 3 bases, with 12 bases sitting between them. CDR3 length: 14 amino acids. Study results and limitations: Day-60 TCRbeta diversity that was high in some patients was derived from surviving recipient T cells and thymic progenitors. Diversity and T-cell counts at one year after transplant derived mostly from new T cells. The study reportedly traced alpha-beta T cells about two months after transplant to several hundred expanded graft clones.

This clonotype came up many times. Antigen specificity is unknown. Unique molecular identifiers featured in how the TCRbeta library was prepared. TCRdb fed the PCR reads into MiXCR, producing one record per CDR3 protein. The sample has about 580,000 distinct CDR3 sequences, roughly 24% seen once. The V call is TRBV7-9, the J call TRBJ2-3, with a tentative D call TRBD2 (5 bases). The input for sequencing was PBMCs, mostly from graft donor cells, taken 360 days after TCRalphabeta/CD19-depleted stem cell transplant. This TCR was sampled from a boy under three years old who had a stem cell transplant for acute myeloid leukemia, so the T cells may come from the graft donor. CDR3 nucleotides: TGTGCCAGCAGCCGAGGGATGTTAACAGATACGCAGTATTTT. It is translated as CASSRGMLTDTQYF.